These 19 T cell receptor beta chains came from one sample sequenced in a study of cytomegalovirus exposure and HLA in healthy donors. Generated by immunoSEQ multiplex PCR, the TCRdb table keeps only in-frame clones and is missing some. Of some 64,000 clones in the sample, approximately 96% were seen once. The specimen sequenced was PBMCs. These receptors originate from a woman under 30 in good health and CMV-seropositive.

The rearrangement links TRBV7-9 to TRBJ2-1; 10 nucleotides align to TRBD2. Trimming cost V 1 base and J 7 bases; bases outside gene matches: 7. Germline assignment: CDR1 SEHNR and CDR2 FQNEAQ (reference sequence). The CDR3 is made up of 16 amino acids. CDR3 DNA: TGTGCCAGCAGCTTAGTAGGTACTAGCGGGAATAATGAGCAGTTCTTC. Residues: CASSLVGTSGNNEQFF.

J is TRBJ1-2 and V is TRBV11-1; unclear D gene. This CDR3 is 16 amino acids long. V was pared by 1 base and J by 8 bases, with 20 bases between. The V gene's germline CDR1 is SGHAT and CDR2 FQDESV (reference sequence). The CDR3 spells CASSLGNPPEAYGYTF. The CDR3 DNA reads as TGTGCCAGCAGCTTAGGTAACCCCCCGGAGGCCTACGGCTACACCTTC. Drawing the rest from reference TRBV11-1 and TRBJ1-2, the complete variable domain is EAEVAQSPRYKITEKSQAVAFWCDPISGHATLYWYRQILGQGPELLVQFQDESVVDDSQLPKDRFSAERLKGVDSTLKIQPAELGDSAMYLCASSLGNPPEAYGYTFGSGTRLTVV.

The CDR3 DNA follows: TGTGCCAGCAGCCGAGGTAGTCAAGAGACCCAGTACTTC. Translation: CASSRGSQETQYF. The chain has TRBV9 and TRBJ2-5; D call uncertain. CDR1 is SGDLS and CDR2 is YYNGEE in the germline V gene. This CDR3 has 13 residues. The ends were cut back, 4 bases at V and 2 bases at J, with 9 bases in the middle.

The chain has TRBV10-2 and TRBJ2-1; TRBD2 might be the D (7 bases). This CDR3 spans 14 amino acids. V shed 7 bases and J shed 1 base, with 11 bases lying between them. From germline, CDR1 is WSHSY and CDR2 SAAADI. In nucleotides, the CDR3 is TGCGCCAGCAAAGGGGGGGTGTCCTACAATGAGCAGTTCTTC. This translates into CASKGGVSYNEQFF.

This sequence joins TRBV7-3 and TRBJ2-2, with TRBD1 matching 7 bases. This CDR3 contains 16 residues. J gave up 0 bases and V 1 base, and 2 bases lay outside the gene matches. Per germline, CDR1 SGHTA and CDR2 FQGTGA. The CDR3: CASSLRTGPNTGELFF. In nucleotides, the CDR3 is TGTGCCAGCAGCTTAAGGACAGGACCGAACACCGGGGAGCTGTTTTTT.

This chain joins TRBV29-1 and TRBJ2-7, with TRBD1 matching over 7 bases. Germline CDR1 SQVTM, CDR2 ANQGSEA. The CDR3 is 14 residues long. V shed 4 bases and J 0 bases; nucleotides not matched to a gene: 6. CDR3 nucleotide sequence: TGCAGCGTTGTCCCAGGACAGGCCTCCTACGAGCAGTACTTC. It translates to CSVVPGQASYEQYF.

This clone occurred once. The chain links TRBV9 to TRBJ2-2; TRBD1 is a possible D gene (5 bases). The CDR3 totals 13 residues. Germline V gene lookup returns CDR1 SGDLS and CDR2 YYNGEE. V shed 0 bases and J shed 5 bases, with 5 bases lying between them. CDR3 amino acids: CASSVEGTGELFF. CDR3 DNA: TGTGCCAGCAGCGTAGAGGGGACCGGGGAGCTGTTTTTT.

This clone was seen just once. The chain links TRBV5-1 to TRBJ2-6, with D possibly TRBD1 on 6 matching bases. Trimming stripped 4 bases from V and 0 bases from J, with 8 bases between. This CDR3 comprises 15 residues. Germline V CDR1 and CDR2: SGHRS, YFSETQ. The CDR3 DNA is TGCGCCAGCAGCACAGGGACCTCTGGGGCCAACGTCCTGACTTTC. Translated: CASSTGTSGANVLTF.

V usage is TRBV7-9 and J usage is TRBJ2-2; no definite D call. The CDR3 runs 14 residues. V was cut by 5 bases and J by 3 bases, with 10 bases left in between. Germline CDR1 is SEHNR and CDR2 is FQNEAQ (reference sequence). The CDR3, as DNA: TGTGCCAGCAGCCACTATCGTTACACCGGGGAGCTGTTTTTT. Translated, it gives CASSHYRYTGELFF.

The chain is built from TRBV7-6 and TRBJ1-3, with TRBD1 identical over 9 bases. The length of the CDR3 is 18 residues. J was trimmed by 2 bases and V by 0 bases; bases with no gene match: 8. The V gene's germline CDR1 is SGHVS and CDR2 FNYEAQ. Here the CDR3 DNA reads TGTGCCAGCAGCTTAGCGGCTGGACAGGGGATTCCTGGAAACACCATATATTTT. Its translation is CASSLAAGQGIPGNTIYF.

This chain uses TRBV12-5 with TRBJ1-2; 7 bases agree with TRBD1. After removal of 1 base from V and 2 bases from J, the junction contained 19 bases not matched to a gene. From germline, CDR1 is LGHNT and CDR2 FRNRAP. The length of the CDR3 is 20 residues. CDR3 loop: CASGLAPRGRNSTPNYGYTF. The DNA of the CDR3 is TGTGCTAGTGGTTTGGCCCCTAGGGGGCGCAATAGCACCCCCAACTATGGCTACACCTTC. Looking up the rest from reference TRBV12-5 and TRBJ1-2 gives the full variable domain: DARVTQTPRHKVTEMGQEVTMRCQPILGHNTVFWYRQTMMQGLELLAYFRNRAPLDDSGMPKDRFSAEMPDATLATLKIQPSEPRDSAVYFCASGLAPRGRNSTPNYGYTFGSGTRLTVV.

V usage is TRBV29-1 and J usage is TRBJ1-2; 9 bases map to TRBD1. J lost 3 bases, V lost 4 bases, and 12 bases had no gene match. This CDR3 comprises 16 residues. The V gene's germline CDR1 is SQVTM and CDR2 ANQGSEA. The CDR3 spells CSVGTGGRRWDYGYTF. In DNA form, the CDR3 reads TGCAGCGTTGGAACAGGGGGCCGGCGCTGGGACTATGGCTACACCTTC.

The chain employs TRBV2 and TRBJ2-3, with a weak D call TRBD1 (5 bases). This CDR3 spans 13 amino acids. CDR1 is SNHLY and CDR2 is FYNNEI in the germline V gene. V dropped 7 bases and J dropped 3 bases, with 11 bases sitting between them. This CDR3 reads CASKPQGTDTQYF. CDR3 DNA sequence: TGTGCCAGCAAACCGCAGGGAACAGATACGCAGTATTTT.

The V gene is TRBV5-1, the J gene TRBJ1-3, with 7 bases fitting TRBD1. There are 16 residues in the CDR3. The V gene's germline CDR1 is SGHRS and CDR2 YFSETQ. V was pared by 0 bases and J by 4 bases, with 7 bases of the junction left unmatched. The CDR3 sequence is CASSLAGGGTGNTIYF. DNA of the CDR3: TGCGCCAGCAGCTTGGCTGGAGGGGGCACCGGAAACACCATATATTTT. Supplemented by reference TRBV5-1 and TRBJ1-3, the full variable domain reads KAGVTQTPRYLIKTRGQQVTLSCSPISGHRSVSWYQQTPGQGLQFLFEYFSETQRNKGNFPGRFSGRQFSNSRSEMNVSTLELGDSALYLCASSLAGGGTGNTIYFGEGSWLTVV.

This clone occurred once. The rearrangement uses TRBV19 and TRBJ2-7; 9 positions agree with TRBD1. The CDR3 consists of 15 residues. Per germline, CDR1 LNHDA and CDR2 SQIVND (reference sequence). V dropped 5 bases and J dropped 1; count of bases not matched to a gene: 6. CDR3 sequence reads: CASSPGQGFSYEQYF. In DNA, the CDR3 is TGTGCCAGTAGTCCAGGACAGGGGTTTTCCTACGAGCAGTACTTC.

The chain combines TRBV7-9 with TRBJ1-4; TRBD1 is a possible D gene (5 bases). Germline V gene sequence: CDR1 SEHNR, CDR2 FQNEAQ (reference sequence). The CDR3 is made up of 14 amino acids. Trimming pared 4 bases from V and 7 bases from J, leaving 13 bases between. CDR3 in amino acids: CASSSQGEVEKLFF. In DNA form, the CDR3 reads TGTGCCAGCAGCTCTCAGGGTGAGGTTGAAAAACTGTTTTTT.

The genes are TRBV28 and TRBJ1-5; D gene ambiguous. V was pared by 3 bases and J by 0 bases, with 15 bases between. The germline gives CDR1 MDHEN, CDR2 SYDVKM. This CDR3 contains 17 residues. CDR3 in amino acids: CASSFWRTEHSNQPQHF. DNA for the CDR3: TGTGCCAGCAGTTTTTGGAGGACGGAACATAGCAATCAGCCCCAGCATTTT.

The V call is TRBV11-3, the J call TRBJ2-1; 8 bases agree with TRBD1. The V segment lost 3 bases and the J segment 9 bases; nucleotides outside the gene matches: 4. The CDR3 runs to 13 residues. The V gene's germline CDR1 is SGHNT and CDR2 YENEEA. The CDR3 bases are TGTGCCAGCAGCTTCCAGGGGGCCGGTGAGCAGTTCTTC. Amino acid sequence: CASSFQGAGEQFF.

CDR3 sequence (DNA): TGTGCCAGCAGAAACACTAGCGGTCACTCCTACAATGAGCAGTTCTTC. It translates to CASRNTSGHSYNEQFF. V gene TRBV7-9 combines with J gene TRBJ2-1, with 8 bases aligning to TRBD2. This CDR3 comprises 16 residues. Looked up from germline, CDR1 is SEHNR and CDR2 is FQNEAQ (reference sequence). V lost 6 bases, J lost 0 bases, and 7 bases stayed unmatched.